This T cell receptor (beta chain) emerged from a study of cytomegalovirus exposure and HLA in healthy donors. A remark on this clone: Its antigen remains unknown.

Findings and limits, study-wide: A later analysis showed HLA-associated TCR beta chains outstripping equally common others in clonal expansion. Sequencing likely caused a cluster of highly shared sequence variants. The investigators catalogued some 160 TCR beta chains as cytomegalovirus-associated.

With 4 bases clipped from V and 4 bases from J, the junction kept 12 bases outside the gene matches. The CDR3 runs 16 residues. From germline, CDR1 is SGHDT and CDR2 YYEEEE. Both 60 Vbeta primers and 13 Jbeta primers went into the PCR. Under the authors' procedure: A later analysis counted 70 million to 85 million unique TCR beta chains, around 10 million shared. Clones were read by immunoSEQ multiplex PCR, and TCRdb kept only the in-frame ones, dropping some. D and trimming come from the DNA, and the V and J calls and clone size come from that table. The sample comprises about 150,000 clones, around 79% of which are singletons, and approximately 7% rests with the top ten.

The sequenced sample consisted of PBMCs. The sequence came from a man in his forties in good health and CMV-seropositive. The V call is TRBV5-6, the J call TRBJ2-3, with 7 bases identical to TRBD2. The CDR3: CASSAEGGRSADTQYF. In DNA, the CDR3 is TGTGCCAGCAGCGCAGAGGGAGGGCGTAGCGCAGATACGCAGTATTTT.